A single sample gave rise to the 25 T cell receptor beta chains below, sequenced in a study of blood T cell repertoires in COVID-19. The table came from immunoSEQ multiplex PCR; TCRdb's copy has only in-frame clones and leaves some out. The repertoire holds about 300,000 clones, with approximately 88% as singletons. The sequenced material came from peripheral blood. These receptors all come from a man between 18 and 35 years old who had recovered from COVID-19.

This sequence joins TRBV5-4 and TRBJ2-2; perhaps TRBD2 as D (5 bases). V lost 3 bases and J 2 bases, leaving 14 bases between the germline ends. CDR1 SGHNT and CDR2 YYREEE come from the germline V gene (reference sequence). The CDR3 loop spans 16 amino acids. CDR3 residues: CASSYKLGPNTGELFF. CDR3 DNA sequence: TGTGCCAGCAGCTATAAACTAGGACCCAACACCGGGGAGCTGTTTTTT.

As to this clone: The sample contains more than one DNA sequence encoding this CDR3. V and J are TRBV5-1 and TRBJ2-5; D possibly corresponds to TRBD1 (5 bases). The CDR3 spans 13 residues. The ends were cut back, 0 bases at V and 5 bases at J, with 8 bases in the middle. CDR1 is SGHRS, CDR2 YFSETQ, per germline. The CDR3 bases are TGCGCCAGCAGCTTGGCAGGGAAGGAGACCCAGTACTTC. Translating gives CASSLAGKETQYF. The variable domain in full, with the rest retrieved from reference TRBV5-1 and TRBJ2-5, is KAGVTQTPRYLIKTRGQQVTLSCSPISGHRSVSWYQQTPGQGLQFLFEYFSETQRNKGNFPGRFSGRQFSNSRSEMNVSTLELGDSALYLCASSLAGKETQYFGPGTRLLVL.

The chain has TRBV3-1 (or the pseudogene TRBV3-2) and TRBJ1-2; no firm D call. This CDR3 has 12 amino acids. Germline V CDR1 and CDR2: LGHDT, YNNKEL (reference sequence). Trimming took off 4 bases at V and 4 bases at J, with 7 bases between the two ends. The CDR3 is CASSPDTYGYTF. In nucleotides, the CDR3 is TGTGCCAGCAGCCCCGACACCTATGGCTACACCTTC.

The CDR3: CASSPQGAGYGYTF. CDR3 in DNA: TGTGCCAGCAGTCCCCAGGGGGCCGGCTATGGCTACACCTTC. The V gene is TRBV6-5, the J gene TRBJ1-2; 8 bases line up with TRBD1. The V gene's germline CDR1 is MNHEY and CDR2 SVGAGI. The CDR3 runs to 14 residues. V lost 5 bases and J lost 4; bases outside the gene matches: 6.

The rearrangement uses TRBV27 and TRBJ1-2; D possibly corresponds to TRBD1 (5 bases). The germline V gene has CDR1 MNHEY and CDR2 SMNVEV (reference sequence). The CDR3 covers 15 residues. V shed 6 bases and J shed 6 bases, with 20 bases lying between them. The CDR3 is CASRSWGQGGNGYTF. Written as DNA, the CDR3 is TGTGCCAGCAGGAGCTGGGGTCAGGGCGGCAATGGCTACACCTTC.

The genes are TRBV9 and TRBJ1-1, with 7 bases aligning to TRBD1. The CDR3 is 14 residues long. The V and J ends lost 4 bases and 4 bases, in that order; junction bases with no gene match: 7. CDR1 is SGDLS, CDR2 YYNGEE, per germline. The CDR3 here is CASSPRTGPTEAFF. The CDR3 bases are TGTGCCAGCAGCCCTCGGACAGGTCCCACTGAAGCTTTCTTT.

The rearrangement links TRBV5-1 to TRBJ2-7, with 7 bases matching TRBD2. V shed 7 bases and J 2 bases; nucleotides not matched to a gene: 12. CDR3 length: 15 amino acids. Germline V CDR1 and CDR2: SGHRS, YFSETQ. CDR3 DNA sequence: TGCGCCAGCCGCCGGGGGGAGACCACAGCCTACGAGCAGTACTTC. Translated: CASRRGETTAYEQYF. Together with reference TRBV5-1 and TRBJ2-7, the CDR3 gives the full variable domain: KAGVTQTPRYLIKTRGQQVTLSCSPISGHRSVSWYQQTPGQGLQFLFEYFSETQRNKGNFPGRFSGRQFSNSRSEMNVSTLELGDSALYLCASRRGETTAYEQYFGPGTRLTVT.

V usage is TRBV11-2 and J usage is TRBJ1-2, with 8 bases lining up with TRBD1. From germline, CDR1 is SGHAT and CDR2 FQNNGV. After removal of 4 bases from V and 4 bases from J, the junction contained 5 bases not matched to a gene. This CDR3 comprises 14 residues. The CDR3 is CASSSGQGGYGYTF. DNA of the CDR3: TGTGCCAGCAGCTCAGGACAGGGCGGCTATGGCTACACCTTC.

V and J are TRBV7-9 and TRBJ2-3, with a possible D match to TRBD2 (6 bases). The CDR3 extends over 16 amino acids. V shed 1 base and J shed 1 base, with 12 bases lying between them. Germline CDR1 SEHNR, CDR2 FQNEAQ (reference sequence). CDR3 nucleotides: TGTGCCAGCAGCTTAGGGCGGGACTTAGGCACAGATACGCAGTATTTT. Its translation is CASSLGRDLGTDTQYF.

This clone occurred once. The CDR3 DNA sequence: TGTGCCAGCTCGCTAAGCGGACAGGGGGATGGCTACACCTTC. Its translation: CASSLSGQGDGYTF. The chain recombines TRBV18 with TRBJ1-2, with TRBD1 matching over 10 bases. The junction had 7 bases not matched to a gene; V was cut back by 6 bases and J by 6 bases. CDR1 is KGHSH, CDR2 LQKENI, per germline. This CDR3 region has 14 residues.

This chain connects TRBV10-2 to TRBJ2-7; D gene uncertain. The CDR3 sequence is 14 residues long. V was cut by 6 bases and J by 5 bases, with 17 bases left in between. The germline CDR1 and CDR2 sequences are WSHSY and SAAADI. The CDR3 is CASRSRQSLNEQYF. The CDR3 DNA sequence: TGCGCCAGCAGGTCCCGTCAGTCCCTCAACGAGCAGTACTTC.

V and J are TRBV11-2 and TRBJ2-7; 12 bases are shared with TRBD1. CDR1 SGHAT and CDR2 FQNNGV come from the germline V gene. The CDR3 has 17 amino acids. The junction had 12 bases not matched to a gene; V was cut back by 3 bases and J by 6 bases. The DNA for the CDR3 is TGTGCCAGCAGCTTTAGTAGTACCGGGACAGGGGGCGGCGAGCAGTACTTC. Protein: CASSFSSTGTGGGEQYF.

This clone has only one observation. The CDR3 sequence is CASSVQGVSYNEQFF. The CDR3 coding sequence is TGTGCCAGCAGTGTACAGGGCGTATCCTACAATGAGCAGTTCTTC. This chain uses TRBV25-1 with TRBJ2-1; a possible D gene is TRBD1 (6 bases). CDR1 and CDR2 (germline): MGHDK, SYGVNS. This CDR3 is 15 amino acids long. V was clipped by 4 bases and J by 1 base, with 11 bases between them. Together with reference TRBV25-1 and TRBJ2-1, the CDR3 gives the full variable domain: EADIYQTPRYLVIGTGKKITLECSQTMGHDKMYWYQQDPGMELHLIHYSYGVNSTEKGDLSSESTVSRIRTEHFPLTLESARPSHTSQYLCASSVQGVSYNEQFFGPGTRLTVL.

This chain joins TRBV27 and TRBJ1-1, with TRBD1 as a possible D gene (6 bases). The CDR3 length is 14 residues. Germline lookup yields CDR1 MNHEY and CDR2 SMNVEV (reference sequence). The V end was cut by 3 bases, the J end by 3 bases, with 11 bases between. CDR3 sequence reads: CASSLGALDTEAFF. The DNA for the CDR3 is TGTGCCAGCAGTTTGGGGGCTCTGGACACTGAAGCTTTCTTT.

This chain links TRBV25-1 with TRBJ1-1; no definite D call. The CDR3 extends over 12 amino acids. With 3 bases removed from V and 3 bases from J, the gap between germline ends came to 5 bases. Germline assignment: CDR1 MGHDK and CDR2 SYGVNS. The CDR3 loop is CASSDIHTEAFF. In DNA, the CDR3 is TGTGCCAGCAGTGACATCCACACTGAAGCTTTCTTT.

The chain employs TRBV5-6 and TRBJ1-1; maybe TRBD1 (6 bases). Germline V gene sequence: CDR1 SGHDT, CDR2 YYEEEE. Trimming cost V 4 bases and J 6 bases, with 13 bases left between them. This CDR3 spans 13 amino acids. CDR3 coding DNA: TGTGCCAGCAGCAACAGGGCACGGGCTGAAGCTTTCTTT. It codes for CASSNRARAEAFF.

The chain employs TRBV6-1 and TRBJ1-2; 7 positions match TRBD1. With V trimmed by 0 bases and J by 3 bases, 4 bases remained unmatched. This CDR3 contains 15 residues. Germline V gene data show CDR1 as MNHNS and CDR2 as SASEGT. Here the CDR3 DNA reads TGTGCCAGCAGTGAAGCGCTGGGACAGCACTATGGCTACACCTTC. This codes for CASSEALGQHYGYTF.

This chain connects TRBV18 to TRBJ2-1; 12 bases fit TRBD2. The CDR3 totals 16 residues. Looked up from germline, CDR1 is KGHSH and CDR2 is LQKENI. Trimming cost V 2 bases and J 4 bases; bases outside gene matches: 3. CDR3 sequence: CASSPALAGGYNEQFF. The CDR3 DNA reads TGTGCCAGCTCACCAGCACTAGCGGGAGGTTACAATGAGCAGTTCTTC. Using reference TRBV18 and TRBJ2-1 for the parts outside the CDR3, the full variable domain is NAGVMQNPRHLVRRRGQEARLRCSPMKGHSHVYWYRQLPEEGLKFMVYLQKENIIDESGMPKERFSAEFPKEGPSILRIQQVVRGDSAAYFCASSPALAGGYNEQFFGPGTRLTVL.

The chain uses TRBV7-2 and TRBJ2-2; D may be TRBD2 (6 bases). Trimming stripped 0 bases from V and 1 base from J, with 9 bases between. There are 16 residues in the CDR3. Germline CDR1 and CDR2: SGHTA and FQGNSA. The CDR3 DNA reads TGTGCCAGCAGCTTAGCGGGGGGAGTGAACACCGGGGAGCTGTTTTTT. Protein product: CASSLAGGVNTGELFF.

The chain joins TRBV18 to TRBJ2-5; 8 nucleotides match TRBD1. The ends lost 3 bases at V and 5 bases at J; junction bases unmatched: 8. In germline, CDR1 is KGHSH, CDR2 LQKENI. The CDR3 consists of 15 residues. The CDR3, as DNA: TGTGCCAGCTCACCTTCTTCAGGGGGCAGGGAGACCCAGTACTTC. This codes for CASSPSSGGRETQYF.

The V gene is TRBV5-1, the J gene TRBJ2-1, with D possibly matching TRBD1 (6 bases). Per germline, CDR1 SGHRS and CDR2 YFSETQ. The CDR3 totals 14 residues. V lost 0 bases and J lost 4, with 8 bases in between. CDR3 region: CASSLEDRYNEQFF. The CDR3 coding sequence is TGCGCCAGCAGCTTGGAGGACAGATACAATGAGCAGTTCTTC.

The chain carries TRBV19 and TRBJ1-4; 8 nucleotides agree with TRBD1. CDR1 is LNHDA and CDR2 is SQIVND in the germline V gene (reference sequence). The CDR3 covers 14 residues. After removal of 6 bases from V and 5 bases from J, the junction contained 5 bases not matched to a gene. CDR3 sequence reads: CASSPGGGNEKLFF. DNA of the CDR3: TGTGCCAGTAGCCCAGGGGGCGGGAATGAAAAACTGTTTTTT.

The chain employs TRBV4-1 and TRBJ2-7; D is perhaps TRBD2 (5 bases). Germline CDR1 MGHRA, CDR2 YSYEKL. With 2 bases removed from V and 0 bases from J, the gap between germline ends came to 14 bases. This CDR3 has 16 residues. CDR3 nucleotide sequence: TGCGCCAGCAGCCAACCTGCAAGCGGCGGCTCCTACGAGCAGTACTTC. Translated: CASSQPASGGSYEQYF.

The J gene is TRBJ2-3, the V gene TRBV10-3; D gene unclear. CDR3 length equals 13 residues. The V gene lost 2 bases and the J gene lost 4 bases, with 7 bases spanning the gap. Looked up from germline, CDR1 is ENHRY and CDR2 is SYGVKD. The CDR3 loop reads CAISEAESDTQYF. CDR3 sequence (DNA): TGTGCCATCAGTGAGGCGGAGTCAGATACGCAGTATTTT.

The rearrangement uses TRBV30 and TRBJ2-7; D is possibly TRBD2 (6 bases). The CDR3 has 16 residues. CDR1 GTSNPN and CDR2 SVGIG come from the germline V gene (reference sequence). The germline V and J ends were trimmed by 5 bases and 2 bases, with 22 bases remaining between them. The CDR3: CAWDGGRLPIPYEQYF. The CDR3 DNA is TGTGCCTGGGACGGGGGACGATTGCCTATTCCCTACGAGCAGTACTTC.